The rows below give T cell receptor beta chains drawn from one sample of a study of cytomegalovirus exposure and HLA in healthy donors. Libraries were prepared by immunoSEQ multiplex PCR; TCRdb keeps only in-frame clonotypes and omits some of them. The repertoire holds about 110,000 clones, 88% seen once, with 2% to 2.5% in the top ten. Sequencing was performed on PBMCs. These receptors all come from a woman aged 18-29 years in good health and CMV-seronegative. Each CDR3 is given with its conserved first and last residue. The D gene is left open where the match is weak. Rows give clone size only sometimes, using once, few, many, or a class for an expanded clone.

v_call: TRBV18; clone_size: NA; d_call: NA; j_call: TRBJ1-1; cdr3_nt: TGTGCCAGCTCACCAACGCGGGGGGAAGGCACTGAAGCTTTCTTT; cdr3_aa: CASSPTRGEGTEAFF
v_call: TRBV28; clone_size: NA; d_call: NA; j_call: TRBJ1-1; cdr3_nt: TGTGCCAGCAGCCCTCTGTGGGGGGTGAACACTGAAGCTTTCTTT; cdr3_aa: CASSPLWGVNTEAFF
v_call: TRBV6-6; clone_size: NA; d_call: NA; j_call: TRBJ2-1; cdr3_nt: TGTGCCAGCAGTTATGTGGGGGCGGCTAATGAGCAGTTCTTC; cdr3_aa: CASSYVGAANEQFF
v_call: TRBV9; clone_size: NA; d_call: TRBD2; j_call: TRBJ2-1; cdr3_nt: TGTGCCAGCAGCGCTAGCGGGACCTCCTACAATGAGCAGTTCTTC; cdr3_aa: CASSASGTSYNEQFF
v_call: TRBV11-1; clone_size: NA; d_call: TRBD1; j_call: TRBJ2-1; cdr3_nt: TGTGCCAGCAGCTTGGACAGGGAGTTCGCTGAGCAGTTCTTC; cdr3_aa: CASSLDREFAEQFF
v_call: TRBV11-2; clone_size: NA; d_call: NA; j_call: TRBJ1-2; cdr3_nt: TGTGCCAGCTCAGATCACAGATACTATGGCTACACCTTC; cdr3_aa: CASSDHRYYGYTF
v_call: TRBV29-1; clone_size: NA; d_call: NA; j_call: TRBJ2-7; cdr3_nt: TGCAGCGTTGTGTACAGGTTTGCCGAGCAGTACTTC; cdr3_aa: CSVVYRFAEQYF
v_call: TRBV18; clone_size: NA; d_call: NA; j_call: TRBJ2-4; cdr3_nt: TGTGCCAGCGGTACAGGGCTTTTAAAAAACATTCAGTACTTC; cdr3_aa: CASGTGLLKNIQYF
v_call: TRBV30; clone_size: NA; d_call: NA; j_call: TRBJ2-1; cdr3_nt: TGTGCGGTGGCAGGACAGACTTACAATGAGCAGTTCTTC; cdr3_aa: CAVAGQTYNEQFF
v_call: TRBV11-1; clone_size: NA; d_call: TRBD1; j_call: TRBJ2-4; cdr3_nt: TGTGCCAGCAGCTCCGGCCCGGGACAGGGTCTAAACATTCAGTACTTC; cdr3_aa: CASSSGPGQGLNIQYF
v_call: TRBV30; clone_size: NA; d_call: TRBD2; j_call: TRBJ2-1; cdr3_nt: TGTGCCTGGAGCCGGGACTACTCCAATGAGCAGTTCTTC; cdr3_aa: CAWSRDYSNEQFF
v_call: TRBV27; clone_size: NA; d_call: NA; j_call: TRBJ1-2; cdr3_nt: TGTGCCAGCAGTTTACGATCAGGGTCGGGCTATGGCTACACCTTC; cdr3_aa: CASSLRSGSGYGYTF
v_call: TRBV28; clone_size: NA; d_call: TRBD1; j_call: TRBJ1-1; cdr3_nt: TGTGCCAGCAGTTTGTTACAGGGACAGCCTGAAGCTTTCTTT; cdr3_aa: CASSLLQGQPEAFF
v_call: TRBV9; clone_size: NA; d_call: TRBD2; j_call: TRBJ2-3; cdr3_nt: TGTGCCAGCAGCAAGGAGAGGGCTAGCGGGAAGACAGATACGCAGTATTTT; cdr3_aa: CASSKERASGKTDTQYF
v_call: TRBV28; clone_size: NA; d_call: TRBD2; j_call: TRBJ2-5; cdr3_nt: TGTGCCAGCAGGTCGGAGCGGGAGGGCCTGGGGGAGACCCAGTACTTC; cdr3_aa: CASRSEREGLGETQYF
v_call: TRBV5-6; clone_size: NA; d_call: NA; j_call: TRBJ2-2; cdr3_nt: TGTGCCAGCAGCTTGGAACCGGGGAACACCGGGGAGCTGTTTTTT; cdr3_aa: CASSLEPGNTGELFF
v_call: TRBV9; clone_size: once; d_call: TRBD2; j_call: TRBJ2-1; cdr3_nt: TGTGCCAGCAGCGTAGGGCTTGCGGGAGGAGACAATGAGCAGTTCTTC; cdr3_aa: CASSVGLAGGDNEQFF
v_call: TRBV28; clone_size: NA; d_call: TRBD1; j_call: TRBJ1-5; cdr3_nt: TGTGCCAGCAGTTTAGAGTGGGGGGGACAGGGGGATCAGCCCCAGCATTTT; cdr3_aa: CASSLEWGGQGDQPQHF
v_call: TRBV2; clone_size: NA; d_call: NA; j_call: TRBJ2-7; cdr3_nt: TGTGCCAGCAAATTGGCGGAGTACTACGAGCAGTACTTC; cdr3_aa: CASKLAEYYEQYF
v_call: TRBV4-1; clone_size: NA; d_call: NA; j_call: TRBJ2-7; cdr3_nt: TGCGCCAGCAGCCGGGGCAGCGCCTACTACGAGCAGTACTTC; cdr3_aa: CASSRGSAYYEQYF
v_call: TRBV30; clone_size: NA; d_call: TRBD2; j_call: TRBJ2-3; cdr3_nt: TGTGCCTGGAGTTCAGGCGGGGGGGCCTCAGATACGCAGTATTTT; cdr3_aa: CAWSSGGGASDTQYF
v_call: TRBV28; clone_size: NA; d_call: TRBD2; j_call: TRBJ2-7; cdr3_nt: TGTGCCAGCACCTCCTGGACTAGCGGGAGTGTTTGCGAGCAGTACTTC; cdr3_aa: CASTSWTSGSVCEQYF
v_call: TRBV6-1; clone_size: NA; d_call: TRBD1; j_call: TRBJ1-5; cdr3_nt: TGTGCCAGCAGTGAAGTTCCAGGGGGTGGCCAGCCCCAGCATTTT; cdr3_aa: CASSEVPGGGQPQHF
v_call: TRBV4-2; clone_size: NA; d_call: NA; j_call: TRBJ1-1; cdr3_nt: TGTGCCAGCAGCCAAGATTCCAGGAACACTGAAGCTTTCTTT; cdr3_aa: CASSQDSRNTEAFF
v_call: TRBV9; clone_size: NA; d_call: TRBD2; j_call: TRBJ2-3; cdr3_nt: TGTGCCAGCAGCGCCGGGCCCGGGGGGACAGATACGCAGTATTTT; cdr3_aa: CASSAGPGGTDTQYF
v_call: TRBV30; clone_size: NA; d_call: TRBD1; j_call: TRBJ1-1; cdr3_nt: TGTGCCTGGAGTGTACTTCTCATGAGACAGGGCTGGAACACTGAAGCTTTCTTT; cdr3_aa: CAWSVLLMRQGWNTEAFF
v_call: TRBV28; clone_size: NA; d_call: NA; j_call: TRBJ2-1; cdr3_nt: TGTGCCAGCAGTCTGTTGAGCGGGCCAATTCCCGATGAGCAGTTCTTC; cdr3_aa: CASSLLSGPIPDEQFF
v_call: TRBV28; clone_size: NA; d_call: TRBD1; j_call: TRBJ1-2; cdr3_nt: TGTGCCAGCAGTTTACGAATCACAGGGGGCGATGGCTACACCTTC; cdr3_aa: CASSLRITGGDGYTF
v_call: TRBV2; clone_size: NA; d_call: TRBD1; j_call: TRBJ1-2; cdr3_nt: TGTGCCAGCAGTCGGGACAGGGATGGCTACACCTTC; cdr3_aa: CASSRDRDGYTF
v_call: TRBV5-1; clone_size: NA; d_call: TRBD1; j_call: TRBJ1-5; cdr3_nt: TGCGCCAGCAGCTTTCTCCCTAGGACAGGGGCCGATCAGCCCCAGCATTTT; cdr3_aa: CASSFLPRTGADQPQHF
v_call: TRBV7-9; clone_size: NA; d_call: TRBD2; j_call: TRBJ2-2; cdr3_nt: TGTGCCAGCAGCACGGGACTAGCGGACACCGGGGAGCTGTTTTTT; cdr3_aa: CASSTGLADTGELFF
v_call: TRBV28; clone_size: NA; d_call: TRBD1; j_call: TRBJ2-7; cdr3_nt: TGTGCCAGCAGACCGAACAGGGGGCAAGCCTACGAGCAGTACTTC; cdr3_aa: CASRPNRGQAYEQYF
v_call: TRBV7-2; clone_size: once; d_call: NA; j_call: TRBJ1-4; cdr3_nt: TGTGCCAGCAGCTTAGGTTCGGGAAATGAAAAACTGTTTTTT; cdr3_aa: CASSLGSGNEKLFF
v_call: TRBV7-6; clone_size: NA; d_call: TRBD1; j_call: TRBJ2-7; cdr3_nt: TGTGCCAGCAGCGACCGACAGGGTATGGAGCAGTACTTC; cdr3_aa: CASSDRQGMEQYF
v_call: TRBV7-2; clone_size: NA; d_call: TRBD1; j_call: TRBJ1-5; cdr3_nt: TGTGCCAGCAGCTTTGAGACAGGGTGGCAGCATTTT; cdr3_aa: CASSFETGWQHF
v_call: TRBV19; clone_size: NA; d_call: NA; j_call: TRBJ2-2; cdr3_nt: TGTGCCAGTAGTTTACAGGCCCTGAACACCGGGGAGCTGTTTTTT; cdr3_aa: CASSLQALNTGELFF
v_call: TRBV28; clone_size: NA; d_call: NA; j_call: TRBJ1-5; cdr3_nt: TGTGCCAGCAGCCCCATCGGGAGGGGACTCAATCAGCCCCAGCATTTT; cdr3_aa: CASSPIGRGLNQPQHF
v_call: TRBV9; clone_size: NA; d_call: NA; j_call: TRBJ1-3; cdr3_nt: TGTGCCAGCAGCGTAGTGGGGGACACTGGAAACACCATATATTTT; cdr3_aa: CASSVVGDTGNTIYF
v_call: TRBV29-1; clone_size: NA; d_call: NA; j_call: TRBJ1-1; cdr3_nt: TGCAGCGTTGAAAGTACCGGGAACACTGAAGCTTTCTTT; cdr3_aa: CSVESTGNTEAFF
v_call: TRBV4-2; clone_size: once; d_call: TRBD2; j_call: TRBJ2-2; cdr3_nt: TGTGCCAGCAGCCAAGAGTCGGGAGGGCCGGCCGGGGAGCTGTTTTTT; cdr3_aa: CASSQESGGPAGELFF
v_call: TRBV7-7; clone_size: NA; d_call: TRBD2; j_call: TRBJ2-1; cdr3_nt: TGTGCCAGCAGCCCATCTGCGGGAGGAGGAAATGAGCAGTTCTTC; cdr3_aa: CASSPSAGGGNEQFF
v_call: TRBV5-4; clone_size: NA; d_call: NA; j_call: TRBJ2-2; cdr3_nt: TGTGCCAGCAGCTTGGTTCGGGGTCCCAACACCGGGGAGCTGTTTTTT; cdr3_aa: CASSLVRGPNTGELFF
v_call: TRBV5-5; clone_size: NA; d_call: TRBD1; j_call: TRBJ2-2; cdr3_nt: TGTGCCAGCAGCCTACTACAGGGGGCGGGGAGCACCGGGGAGCTGTTTTTT; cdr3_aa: CASSLLQGAGSTGELFF
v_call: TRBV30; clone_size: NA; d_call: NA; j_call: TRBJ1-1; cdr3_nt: TGTGCCTGGAGTGGGACGGGGTTGTCTTTCTTT; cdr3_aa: CAWSGTGLSFF
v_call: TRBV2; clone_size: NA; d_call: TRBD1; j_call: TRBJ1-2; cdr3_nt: TGTGCCAGCAGTGAGTCGCGGACAGGGGGCTATGGCTACACCTTC; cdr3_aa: CASSESRTGGYGYTF
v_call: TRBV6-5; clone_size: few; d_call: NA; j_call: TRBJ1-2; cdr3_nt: TGTGCCAGACGAGCTTTCTATGGCTACACCTTC; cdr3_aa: CARRAFYGYTF
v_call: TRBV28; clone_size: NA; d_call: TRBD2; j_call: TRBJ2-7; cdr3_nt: TGTGCCGTGAGTAGCGGGAATACGATGGAGCAGTACTTC; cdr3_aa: CAVSSGNTMEQYF
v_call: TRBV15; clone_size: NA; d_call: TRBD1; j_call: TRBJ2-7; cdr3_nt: TGTGCCACCAGCCCGACAGGGGGGCCCTACGAGCAGTACTTC; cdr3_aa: CATSPTGGPYEQYF